This T cell receptor (beta chain) originates from a study of OX40 agonist ivuxolimab in advanced cancers. Study overall: Eligibility admitted prior anti-PD-1, anti-PD-L1 or anti-CTLA-4 therapy; about 40% had some. Study-wide results and caveats: Fewer expanded clones were found on average in CD4+ than in CD8+ T cells. Clonal expansion by week 6 occurred in CD4+ and CD8+ blood T cells (at 0.1 to 3.0 mg/kg).

Germline V gene lookup returns CDR1 SGHTA and CDR2 FQGTGA. J gave up 2 bases and V 7 bases, and 8 bases lay outside the gene matches. The CDR3 has 14 amino acids. With regard to this clone: Its cognate antigen is unknown.

Sampling times: baseline, cycle 4 day 1, cycle 7 day 1. TCRdb keeps only in-frame clones here, not all; method: immunoSEQ multiplex PCR. The sample has 30,000 to 40,000 clones; about 82% are singletons. The rearrangement links TRBV7-3 to TRBJ2-7; 7 positions match TRBD2. Sequencing used CD4+ or CD8+ T cells sorted from blood, obtained in a trial of the OX40 agonist ivuxolimab. The source of this sequence is an adult with an advanced solid tumor such as melanoma, head and neck, liver or kidney cancer. The CDR3 DNA follows: TGTGCCAGCAACTTCGCCCGGGGGGCCTACGAGCAGTACTTC. The encoded protein is CASNFARGAYEQYF.